This TCR beta chain was observed in a study of blood T cell repertoires in COVID-19. Generated by immunoSEQ multiplex PCR, the TCRdb table keeps only in-frame clones and is missing some. The sample carries 150,000 or so clones, under 95% recorded once. The CDR3 extends over 14 amino acids. Trimming took 1 base from V and 5 from J, leaving 11 bases between them. Looked up from germline, CDR1 is SGHTA and CDR2 is FQGNSA. The TCR sequence derives from a man aged 60-69 years with active or convalescent COVID-19. The source material was peripheral blood. The genes are TRBV7-2 and TRBJ1-1; possible D gene TRBD1, 6 bases. Written as DNA, the CDR3 is TGTGCCAGCAGCTTAGACAGGGTATCTACTGAAGCTTTCTTT. It codes for CASSLDRVSTEAFF.